The source of this TCR beta chain is a study of T cells in Graves' hyperthyroidism and ophthalmopathy. Study-wide results and caveats: In validation, the model predicted ophthalmopathy. These predictions came a median roughly 6.5 months before onset.

The CDR3 runs to 16 residues. Losses at the gene ends were 5 bases for V and 4 bases for J; bases not matched to a gene: 14. A note on this clonotype: Its specificity is not known.

TCR beta CDR3 region amplification was performed from RNA transcripts. Primed by the HTBI set, a first-round RT-PCR was run on the TCR CDR3. TCRdb re-derived calls from the multiplex PCR reads in MiXCR, one entry per CDR3 protein. Of hundreds of thousands of distinct CDR3 sequences in the sample, 18% were seen once. V is TRBV12-3 or TRBV12-4 and J is TRBJ2-7; 7 nucleotides line up with TRBD2. This receptor was taken from a woman aged 45-60 years with Graves' hyperthyroidism that later progressed to Graves' ophthalmopathy. Sequences were obtained from blood. The CDR3 nucleotides read TGTGCCAGCAGTCCCCAGGCGGGGGTGAGTCCTTACGAGCAGTACTTC. Encoded protein: CASSPQAGVSPYEQYF.